This T cell receptor beta chain was observed in a study of post-analysis software for immune sequencing data. Study-level background: Included among the disease courses, which were recorded for the cohort, were relapsing-remitting, secondary progressive and progressive-relapsing multiple sclerosis.

cDNA libraries of TCR beta carried unique molecular identifiers. TCRdb analysed the PCR reads with MiXCR anew, one entry per CDR3 protein. The data show about 570,000 distinct CDR3 sequences, around a third seen once. Study outcomes and limitations: Included in a set of a handful of TRBV segments more frequent in patients than controls were TRBV5-6, TRBV5-1 and TRBV20-1. Those with multiple sclerosis, the patient group, showed significantly lower normalized Chao1 diversity than controls. With F measure, samples from one preparation batch clustered together strongly.

Comment on this clonotype: Its antigen is unknown.

The V gene lost 4 bases and the J gene lost 5 bases, with 14 bases spanning the gap. Germline CDR1 LNHNV, CDR2 YYDKDF (reference sequence). This CDR3 has 14 amino acids. This TCR derives from a girl between 2 and 17 years old with multiple sclerosis. The chain is built from TRBV15 and TRBJ1-1; D gene ambiguous. Sequences were obtained from blood. The CDR3 loop is CATSTLNGETEAFF. The CDR3 bases are TGTGCCACCAGCACTCTTAACGGGGAAACTGAAGCTTTCTTT.